These 4 T cell receptor beta chains share one sample of origin, sequenced in a study of read filtering for tumor transcriptome and immune sequencing. The library was built from around 400 ng RNA with molecular barcoded adaptors for alpha/delta and beta/gamma chains. TCRdb re-called the reads through MiXCR, storing one row per CDR3 protein. The sample holds about 39,000 distinct CDR3 sequences; 14% are singletons and the top ten take around 6.5%. The sequenced sample consisted of a population of CD138-negative cells sorted from bone marrow. The receptors were gathered from a donor at least 40 years old with multiple myeloma.

This clonotype has a count of ten or more. A much larger clone differs by one base, so this may be a read error. The chain carries TRBV5-4 and TRBJ2-1; D unclear. Germline CDR1 is SGHNT and CDR2 is YYREEE (reference sequence). CDR3 length equals 16 residues. CDR3 sequence reads: CASSPGGWGSYNGQFF. The CDR3 nucleotides are TGTGCCAGCAGCCCGGGCGGCTGGGGTTCCTACAATGGGCAGTTCTTC.

This clonotype was recorded many times. The V call is TRBV5-1, the J call TRBJ2-1, with TRBD2 matching over 9 bases. The CDR3 length is 16 residues. V shed 2 bases and J 7 bases; nucleotides not matched to a gene: 10. Germline V gives CDR1 SGHRS, CDR2 YFSETQ. For the CDR3, the DNA is TGCGCCAGCAGCTTACAAGGACTAGCGAATGGAAATGAGCAGTTCTTC. It yields the protein CASSLQGLANGNEQFF.

This clonotype was seen ten or more times. V gene TRBV5-1 combines with J gene TRBJ1-1; D is undetermined. This CDR3 contains 14 residues. Germline V lookup: CDR1 SGHRS, CDR2 YFSETQ. Trimming removed 2 bases from V and 1 base from J, with 9 bases in between. In nucleotides, the CDR3 is TGCGCCAGCAGCTTTAGCAACAGGAACACTGAAGCTTTCTTT. It encodes CASSFSNRNTEAFF.

This clonotype has a single count. The final CDR3 position lacks the conserved phenylalanine or tryptophan, pointing to a likely read error. The chain joins TRBV20-1 to TRBJ1-1; weak D call: TRBD1 (6 bases). This CDR3 is built from 14 residues. The germline gives CDR1 DFQATT, CDR2 SNEGSKA (reference sequence). The CDR3 nucleotides are TGCAGCTCAGGGGTAGGACACATGAACACTGAAGCTTTCCTT. Amino acids: CSSGVGHMNTEAFL.